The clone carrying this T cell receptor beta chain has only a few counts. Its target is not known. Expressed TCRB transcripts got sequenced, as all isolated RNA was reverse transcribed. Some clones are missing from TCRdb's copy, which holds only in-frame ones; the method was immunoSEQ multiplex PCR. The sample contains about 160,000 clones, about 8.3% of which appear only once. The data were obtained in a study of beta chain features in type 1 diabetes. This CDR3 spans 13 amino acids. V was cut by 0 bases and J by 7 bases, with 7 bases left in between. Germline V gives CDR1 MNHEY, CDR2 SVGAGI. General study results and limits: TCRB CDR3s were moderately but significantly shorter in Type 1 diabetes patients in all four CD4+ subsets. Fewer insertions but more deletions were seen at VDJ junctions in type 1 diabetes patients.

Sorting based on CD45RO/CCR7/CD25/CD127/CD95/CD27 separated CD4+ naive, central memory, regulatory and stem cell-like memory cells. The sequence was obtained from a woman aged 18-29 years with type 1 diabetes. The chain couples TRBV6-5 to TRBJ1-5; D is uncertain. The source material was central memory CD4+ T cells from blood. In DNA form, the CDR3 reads TGTGCCAGCAGTTACTCGGCGAGGCAGCCCCAGCATTTT. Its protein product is CASSYSARQPQHF.